The 6 T cell receptor beta chains in this list originate from one sample, sequenced in a study of OX40 agonist ivuxolimab in advanced cancers. Libraries were prepared by immunoSEQ multiplex PCR; TCRdb keeps only in-frame clonotypes and omits some of them. The sample carries 60,000 to 70,000 clones, 85% to 90% recorded once. The sequencing here drew on CD4+ or CD8+ T cells sorted from blood, taken in a trial of the OX40 agonist ivuxolimab. These receptor sequences come from an adult with an advanced solid tumor such as melanoma, head and neck, liver or kidney cancer.

The chain has TRBV5-4 and TRBJ1-1; TRBD1 aligns across 7 bases. Trimming cost V 0 bases and J 1 base; bases outside gene matches: 3. This CDR3 has 15 amino acids. The V gene's germline CDR1 is SGHNT and CDR2 YYREEE (reference sequence). This CDR3 is CASSLAQGGNTEAFF. In nucleotides, the CDR3 is TGTGCCAGCAGCTTGGCGCAGGGGGGGAACACTGAAGCTTTCTTT.

For the CDR3, the DNA is TGTGCCAGTAGTATAGATGCGGGACCACCCTACAATGAGCAGTTCTTC. It yields the protein CASSIDAGPPYNEQFF. The V call is TRBV19, the J call TRBJ2-1; a weak D match, TRBD2 (6 bases). Germline V gives CDR1 LNHDA, CDR2 SQIVND (reference sequence). This CDR3 comprises 16 residues. The V and J ends lost 0 bases and 2 bases respectively, with 11 bases between them.

This rearrangement joins TRBV7-9 to TRBJ2-6; D tentatively reads TRBD1 or TRBD2 (5 bases each). The CDR3 has 15 amino acids. Germline loops: CDR1 SEHNR, CDR2 FQNEAQ (reference sequence). V gave up 1 base and J gave up 2 bases, with 6 bases separating them. The chain's CDR3 is CASSLGGAGANVLTF. The CDR3, as DNA: TGTGCCAGCAGCTTAGGAGGGGCTGGGGCCAACGTCCTGACTTTC.

This chain connects TRBV7-8 to TRBJ1-1, with D unclear. The CDR3 loop spans 14 amino acids. The V end lost 5 bases, the J end lost 6 bases, and 16 bases lay between the germline ends. Germline V gene sequence: CDR1 SGHVS, CDR2 FQNEAQ. CDR3 sequence reads: CASSHGLGYAEAFF. The CDR3, as DNA: TGTGCCAGCAGCCACGGCCTAGGGTACGCTGAAGCTTTCTTT.

This clone was counted a few times. The chain couples TRBV5-4 to TRBJ1-2; TRBD1 aligns across 8 bases. The CDR3 is 14 residues long. The ends lost 4 bases at V and 3 bases at J; junction bases unmatched: 5. The germline gives CDR1 SGHNT, CDR2 YYREEE (reference sequence). CDR3 sequence reads: CASSMTGQDYGYTF. CDR3 nucleotide sequence: TGTGCCAGCAGCATGACGGGACAGGACTATGGCTACACCTTC.

The rearrangement uses TRBV6-5 and TRBJ1-2; 8 bases are shared with TRBD1. The V gene's germline CDR1 is MNHEY and CDR2 SVGAGI. With V trimmed by 4 bases and J by 2 bases, 9 bases remained unmatched. CDR3 length: 16 residues. The CDR3 nucleotides read TGTGCCAGCAGTTCTACTCCGGGACAGGAGAACTATGGCTACACCTTC. Its translation is CASSSTPGQENYGYTF.